A single sample is the source of the 21 T cell receptor beta chains below, sequenced in a study of identical twins' blood T cells. TCRdb ran MiXCR on the 5' RACE reads and lists one entry per CDR3 protein. Among 300,000 to 450,000 distinct CDR3 sequences listed, about 28% were seen once. The sequenced sample consisted of PBMCs. The receptors were sampled from a woman between 18 and 55 years old in good health.

The sample holds a few counts of this clonotype. The genes are TRBV9 and TRBJ1-1, with TRBD1 as a possible D gene (6 bases). Trimming took off 3 bases at V and 8 bases at J, with 17 bases between the two ends. The CDR3 has 14 residues. The V gene's germline CDR1 is SGDLS and CDR2 YYNGEE. The CDR3 sequence: CASSALGGGEEAFF. The CDR3 bases are TGTGCCAGCAGCGCCCTAGGGGGAGGGGAGGAAGCTTTCTTT.

The gene calls are TRBV20-1 and TRBJ2-3, with TRBD2 as a possible D gene (6 bases). The CDR3 has 13 residues. The germline V gene has CDR1 DFQATT and CDR2 SNEGSKA (reference sequence). Trimming took off 7 bases at V and 2 bases at J, with 13 bases between the two ends. CDR3 amino acids: CSVGRGFTDTQYF. DNA for the CDR3: TGCAGTGTAGGGCGGGGCTTCACAGATACGCAGTATTTT.

Comments on this clonotype: The junction and the germline gene differ at one end; a read error may be behind it. The chain combines TRBV20-1 with TRBJ2-1, with D maybe TRBD2 (6 bases). Germline CDR1 DFQATT, CDR2 SNEGSKA (reference sequence). CDR3 length equals 14 residues. This chain's CDR3 is CSASRPGAERKSWF. In DNA, the CDR3 is TGCAGTGCTAGCCGTCCGGGAGCGGAGAGGAAAAGTTGGTTC.

As regards this clonotype: The junction differs from germline at one of its ends, possibly a read error. The genes are TRBV7-2 and TRBJ2-2, with a possible D match to TRBD1 (6 bases). Germline-derived CDR1 and CDR2 are SGHTA and FQGNSA. The CDR3 is made up of 15 amino acids. CDR3 DNA sequence: TGTGCCAGCAGCTTAGTCCAGGGGCTCACCGGGGAGCTGCTTTTT. Encoded protein: CASSLVQGLTGELLF.

This chain uses TRBV6-5 with TRBJ2-2; perhaps TRBD2 as D (6 bases). The CDR3 runs 15 residues. The V end lost 7 bases, the J end lost 8 bases, and 20 bases lay between the germline ends. The germline gives CDR1 MNHEY, CDR2 SVGAGI. The chain's CDR3 is CASKRGEISAGELFF. The CDR3, as DNA: TGTGCCAGCAAACGCGGGGAGATCAGTGCGGGGGAGCTGTTTTTT.

This clonotype was observed at least ten times. The chain combines TRBV6-5 with TRBJ1-1; D is ambiguous. CDR3 length: 12 residues. Looked up from germline, CDR1 is MNHEY and CDR2 is SVGAGI. The V gene lost 0 bases and the J gene lost 1 base, with 0 bases spanning the gap. The CDR3 region is CASSYSNTEAFF. The DNA for the CDR3 is TGTGCCAGCAGTTACTCGAACACTGAAGCTTTCTTT.

J is TRBJ2-1 and V is TRBV20-1; tentatively, D is TRBD1 (5 bases). This CDR3 spans 11 amino acids. The V end lost 3 bases, the J end lost 7 bases, and 7 bases lay between the germline ends. Germline V gene lookup returns CDR1 DFQATT and CDR2 SNEGSKA (reference sequence). The CDR3 region has the DNA TGCAGTGCTAGTGCAGGGAATGAGCAGTTCTTC. This translates into CSASAGNEQFF.

This clonotype was observed a handful of times. This sequence joins TRBV6-5 and TRBJ2-1; 9 bases are a match to TRBD1. The CDR3 length is 16 residues. With 6 bases clipped from V and 8 bases from J, the junction kept 14 bases outside the gene matches. Germline lookup yields CDR1 MNHEY and CDR2 SVGAGI. In nucleotides, the CDR3 is TGTGCCAGCAGAAACACTGACAGGGGGACATTCGATGAGCAGTTCTTC. Residues: CASRNTDRGTFDEQFF.

This clonotype was found a few times. The CDR3 coding sequence is TGTGCCAGCAGCGTACGGACGGCCGGGACCTATGGCTACACCTTC. This gives the protein CASSVRTAGTYGYTF. The chain recombines TRBV9 with TRBJ1-2, with D possibly matching TRBD1 (5 bases). CDR3 length equals 15 residues. Germline values: CDR1 SGDLS, CDR2 YYNGEE. Trimming cost V 1 base and J 4 bases, with 14 bases left between them.

This clonotype showed up just a few times. This rearrangement joins TRBV4-3 to TRBJ2-7, with TRBD2 identical over 11 bases. The CDR3 is made up of 15 amino acids. CDR1 and CDR2 (germline): LGHNA, YSLEER. V trimming: 1 base; J trimming: 2 bases; junction bases outside the gene matches: 1. The CDR3 spells CASSQGLAGTYEQYF. DNA of the CDR3: TGCGCCAGCAGCCAAGGACTAGCGGGAACCTACGAGCAGTACTTC.

V gene TRBV9 combines with J gene TRBJ2-3; no definite D call. The CDR3 has 18 amino acids. V lost 5 bases, J lost 0 bases, and 22 bases lay in between. The germline gives CDR1 SGDLS, CDR2 YYNGEE. The CDR3 DNA is TGTGCCAGCAGTGAGACCGGTAACCCGAGAGCTAGCACAGATACGCAGTATTTT. It yields the protein CASSETGNPRASTDTQYF.

This clonotype has a handful of counts. The gene calls are TRBV2 and TRBJ2-5, with 8 bases lining up with TRBD1. The CDR3 is 14 amino acids. The V gene end was trimmed by 6 bases and the J gene end by 7 bases; junction bases not matched to a gene: 10. Per germline, CDR1 SNHLY and CDR2 FYNNEI. CDR3 amino acids: CASSTTTGVTTQYF. In nucleotides, the CDR3 is TGTGCCAGCAGCACCACGACAGGGGTGACGACCCAGTACTTC.

This clonotype has a count of ten or more. The genes are TRBV6-2 or TRBV6-3 and TRBJ1-5; tentative D call: TRBD1 (5 bases). The V gene's germline CDR1 is MNHEY and CDR2 SVGEGT. There are 12 residues in the CDR3. V was cut by 6 bases and J by 6 bases, with 9 bases left in between. CDR3 DNA sequence: TGTGCCAGCAGCTACGGGGGTCAGCCCCAGCATTTT. Translated: CASSYGGQPQHF.

There are a few counts of this clonotype. This rearrangement joins TRBV12-3 or TRBV12-4 to TRBJ1-4; D gene uncertain. This CDR3 is 17 amino acids long. Between the trimmed V and J ends, which lost 5 bases and 3 bases, there was a span of 19 bases. CDR3 protein: CASSPARFGRANEKLFF. In nucleotides, the CDR3 is TGTGCCAGCAGTCCAGCGAGGTTTGGTAGGGCTAATGAAAAACTGTTTTTT.

This clonotype was recorded a few times. This rearrangement joins TRBV7-2 to TRBJ2-3; D is uncertain. V gave up 1 base and J gave up 6 bases, with 8 bases separating them. Germline V gene lookup returns CDR1 SGHTA and CDR2 FQGNSA. This CDR3 region has 13 residues. The CDR3 region has the DNA TGTGCCAGCAGCTTAGTTGCGCCTGATACGCAGTATTTT. Amino acid sequence: CASSLVAPDTQYF.

The chain recombines TRBV12-5 with TRBJ2-1; possibly TRBD2 for D (6 bases). The CDR3 loop spans 19 amino acids. V shed 0 bases and J shed 4 bases, with 22 bases lying between them. Germline CDR1 LGHNT, CDR2 FRNRAP. The DNA of the CDR3 is TGTGCTAGTGGTTTGGTGCCTACTAGCAGGAGTTTTGGGTACAATGAGCAGTTCTTC. It specifies CASGLVPTSRSFGYNEQFF.

Many counts were recorded for this clonotype. The chain has TRBV7-9 and TRBJ1-4; D is ambiguous. V lost 5 bases and J lost 8, with 9 bases in between. This CDR3 is built from 12 residues. Germline V gene data show CDR1 as SEHNR and CDR2 as FQNEAQ (reference sequence). CDR3 sequence: CASSPAGEKLFF. CDR3 coding DNA: TGTGCCAGCAGCCCAGCCGGGGAAAAACTGTTTTTT.

In its sample, this clonotype was seen once. The chain is built from TRBV7-2 and TRBJ1-1; D unresolved. The germline gives CDR1 SGHTA, CDR2 FQGNSA. The CDR3 contains 13 residues. V gave up 4 bases and J gave up 1 base, with 7 bases separating them. CDR3 protein: CASSWRTNTEAFF. Written as DNA, the CDR3 is TGTGCCAGCAGCTGGAGGACGAACACTGAAGCTTTCTTT.

This CDR3 is CSARAQGYYGYTF. CDR3 nucleotide sequence: TGCAGTGCTAGAGCACAGGGCTACTATGGCTACACCTTC. The V gene is TRBV20-1, the J gene TRBJ1-2, with D possibly matching TRBD1 (6 bases). CDR3 size: 13 residues. V lost 1 base, J lost 3 bases, and 9 bases lay in between. Germline V gene lookup returns CDR1 DFQATT and CDR2 SNEGSKA (reference sequence).

This rearrangement joins TRBV20-1 to TRBJ1-1, with 7 bases lining up with TRBD1. The CDR3 runs 15 residues. V shed 5 bases and J 2 bases; nucleotides not matched to a gene: 11. Germline values: CDR1 DFQATT, CDR2 SNEGSKA (reference sequence). The DNA of the CDR3 is TGCAGTGCTCGAGGGGGCGGGATTACTAACACTGAAGCTTTCTTT. This sequence encodes CSARGGGITNTEAFF.

This clonotype has a handful of counts. The rearrangement uses TRBV12-3 or TRBV12-4 and TRBJ2-2; TRBD1 might be the D (6 bases). V lost 2 bases and J 3 bases, leaving 13 bases between the germline ends. This CDR3 has 16 amino acids. The CDR3 nucleotides read TGTGCCAGCAGTTTAAGGGGGAACTTCTACACCGGGGAGCTGTTTTTT. Translation: CASSLRGNFYTGELFF.